These 10 T cell receptor beta chains were sequenced from one sample in a study of CD8 T cells in ankylosing spondylitis. TCRdb re-analysed the 5' RACE reads in MiXCR, keeping a single row per CDR3 protein. This table holds around 490,000 distinct CDR3 sequences, 5.3% found once. General study results and limits: Within ankylosing spondylitis blood, a TCR beta motif made up of seven or eight highly homologous variants appeared to be characteristic.

Antigens for these TCRs are unknown. The sequencing sample was made of blood, either unsorted or a sorted T cell fraction (not recorded which). All receptors come from a male donor with ankylosing spondylitis.

Many counts were recorded for this clonotype. V is TRBV6-1 and J is TRBJ1-2; 9 nucleotides agree with TRBD1. The CDR3 totals 14 residues. Germline trimming cut 6 bases from V and 8 bases from J; bases unmatched to any gene: 10. The germline gives CDR1 MNHNS, CDR2 SASEGT. The CDR3 reads CASSPWTGAGGYTF. CDR3 coding DNA: TGTGCCAGCAGCCCCTGGACAGGGGCAGGGGGCTACACCTTC.

At least ten counts were recorded for this clonotype. V and J are TRBV5-1 and TRBJ1-1, with no clear D. Trimming removed 1 base from V and 4 bases from J, with 11 bases in between. This CDR3 contains 14 residues. Per germline, CDR1 SGHRS and CDR2 YFSETQ. CDR3 loop: CASSLNRATTEAFF. DNA of the CDR3: TGCGCCAGCAGCTTGAACAGAGCGACCACTGAAGCTTTCTTT.

In its sample, this clonotype was seen many times. This sequence joins TRBV7-2 and TRBJ1-2; weak D call: TRBD1 (6 bases). The CDR3 extends over 14 amino acids. The germline gives CDR1 SGHTA, CDR2 FQGNSA. With 3 bases removed from V and 4 bases from J, the gap between germline ends came to 12 bases. This CDR3 is CASSLGGSLYGYTF. CDR3 coding DNA: TGTGCCAGCAGCTTGGGGGGCAGTCTCTATGGCTACACCTTC.

The table lists this clonotype with many counts. This chain connects TRBV4-2 to TRBJ1-2; D is perhaps TRBD1 (5 bases). Per germline, CDR1 LGHNA and CDR2 YNFKEQ. CDR3 length: 14 amino acids. The germline V and J ends were trimmed by 0 bases and 5 bases, with 10 bases remaining between them. The CDR3 protein is CASSQDFGGYGYTF. CDR3 in DNA: TGTGCCAGCAGCCAAGATTTCGGGGGGTATGGCTACACCTTC.

This clonotype was found many times. The chain employs TRBV7-2 and TRBJ2-2; D ambiguous. Germline CDR1 SGHTA, CDR2 FQGNSA. V gave up 0 bases and J gave up 2 bases, with 7 bases separating them. The CDR3 contains 15 residues. CDR3 sequence (DNA): TGTGCCAGCAGCTTAGCTTGGAGAAACACCGGGGAGCTGTTTTTT. This sequence encodes CASSLAWRNTGELFF.

The V and J genes are TRBV5-4 and TRBJ1-2; TRBD1 agrees at 8 bases. With 4 bases clipped from V and 7 bases from J, the junction kept 12 bases outside the gene matches. The CDR3 runs to 15 residues. Germline CDR1 and CDR2: SGHNT and YYREEE (reference sequence). As DNA, the CDR3 is TGTGCCAGCAGCGGCCGAGCAGGGGGCACGTTTGGCTACACCTTC. Translation gives CASSGRAGGTFGYTF.

Many counts were recorded for this clonotype. This chain joins TRBV20-1 and TRBJ1-2, with TRBD1 matching over 9 bases. The junction had 9 bases not matched to a gene; V was cut back by 3 bases and J by 4 bases. CDR3 length: 15 amino acids. Germline values: CDR1 DFQATT, CDR2 SNEGSKA (reference sequence). Here the CDR3 reads CSARGQGGDLYGYTF. The CDR3 coding sequence is TGCAGTGCTAGGGGACAGGGCGGAGATCTCTATGGCTACACCTTC.

This clonotype came up once. The V gene is TRBV27, the J gene TRBJ2-3; a weak D match, TRBD2 (6 bases). The V end lost 5 bases, the J end lost 0 bases, and 15 bases lay between the germline ends. This CDR3 region has 16 residues. Germline lookup yields CDR1 MNHEY and CDR2 SMNVEV (reference sequence). CDR3 coding DNA: TGTGCCAGCAGTCCTCGGGTAGCGGATAGCACAGATACGCAGTATTTT. Its translation: CASSPRVADSTDTQYF.

This clonotype was recorded a few times. This CDR3 is CSARGGLGQQKGVETQYF. The CDR3 DNA reads as TGCAGTGCTAGAGGAGGGCTTGGACAGCAAAAAGGTGTGGAGACCCAGTACTTC. The chain carries TRBV20-1 and TRBJ2-5; TRBD1 might be the D (6 bases). The V gene's germline CDR1 is DFQATT and CDR2 SNEGSKA (reference sequence). With 1 base removed from V and 5 bases from J, the gap between germline ends came to 26 bases. This CDR3 is 18 amino acids long.

This clonotype was picked up many times. V gene TRBV7-9 combines with J gene TRBJ2-1; D is uncertain. V was cut by 4 bases and J by 10 bases, with 14 bases left in between. Germline CDR1 reads SEHNR; CDR2 reads FQNEAQ (reference sequence). The CDR3 runs to 13 residues. The CDR3 bases are TGTGCCAGCAGCTCCCTCGAGGCCTTGGAGCAGTTCTTC. Translated, it gives CASSSLEALEQFF.